These T cell receptor beta chains were read from a single sample in a study of Graves' ophthalmopathy and Graves' hyperthyroidism. TCRdb independently ran MiXCR on the multiplex PCR reads; one entry per CDR3 protein. This sample has over 45,000 distinct CDR3 sequences, with around half found just once. Sequencing was performed on peripheral blood. The origin of the receptors is an adult man with Graves' ophthalmopathy. The CDR3 runs from the conserved cysteine through the conserved F or W. Fields, in order: J gene, D gene, V gene, clone size, CDR3 length, CDR3 DNA, CDR3 protein. A D gene is named only where the DNA matches it firmly. Rows may omit the clone size; those that give it use once, few, many or a size class.

TRBJ1-4	NA	TRBV4-1	many	15	TGCGCCAGCAGCCGTGGGTCAGGGCTTAATGAAAAACTGTTTTTT	CASSRGSGLNEKLFF
TRBJ1-2	NA	TRBV29-1	medium-sized	13	TGCAGCGAACGACAGCTTATGAACTATGGCTACACCTTC	CSERQLMNYGYTF
TRBJ1-3	NA	TRBV7-4	NA	19	TGTGCCAGCAGCTTAGCCACAGCGTGGCACAGTCGCCTAGGAAACACCATATATTTT	CASSLATAWHSRLGNTIYF
TRBJ2-7	NA	TRBV7-3	medium-sized	13	TGTGCCAGCAGCTTAACGGGGTTGGACGAGCAGTACTTC	CASSLTGLDEQYF
TRBJ2-1	TRBD2	TRBV9	many	18	TGTGCCAGCAGCGTAGATCCGGGTAGCGGGGGGGCAGTATATGAGCAGTTCTTC	CASSVDPGSGGAVYEQFF
TRBJ2-4	NA	TRBV28	NA	15	TGTGCCAGCAGGGGGCCGGGGCTAGCCAAAAACATTCAGTACTTC	CASRGPGLAKNIQYF
TRBJ2-2	NA	TRBV20-1	NA	17	TGCAGTGCTAGAGGCGACAGCTACTCTGGAAACACCGGGGAGCTGTTTTTT	CSARGDSYSGNTGELFF
TRBJ2-3	TRBD2	TRBV20-1	few	17	TGCAGTGCTAGAGGGGTAGCGGGGGGCGGGAGCACAGATACGCAGTATTTT	CSARGVAGGGSTDTQYF
TRBJ1-2	NA	TRBV20-1	NA	12	TGCAGTGCGGGACAATCCCAGGGAGGCCACACCTTC	CSAGQSQGGHTF
TRBJ1-2	NA	TRBV20-1	once	15	TGCAGTGCTAGAGGTCATACTAGCGGAAACTATGGCTACACCTTC	CSARGHTSGNYGYTF
TRBJ2-5	NA	TRBV27	many	16	TGTGCCAGCAGTCTCAACTCCGGGAACCCAGCCGAGACCCAGTACTTC	CASSLNSGNPAETQYF
TRBJ2-5	TRBD1	TRBV4-1	once	14	TGCGCCAGCAGCCAAATAACAGGGGTAGAGACCCAGTACTTC	CASSQITGVETQYF
TRBJ2-5	NA	TRBV29-1	NA	11	TGCAGCGGAGGACCCCAAGAGACCCAGTACTTC	CSGGPQETQYF
TRBJ1-6	NA	TRBV19	medium-sized	12	TGTGCCAGTAGTAGTGGGATTTCACCCCTCCACTTT	CASSSGISPLHF
TRBJ2-7	NA	TRBV20-1	many	15	TGCAGTGCTAGAGACCATGTTTCAGGGTACTACGAGCAGTACTTC	CSARDHVSGYYEQYF
TRBJ2-7	NA	TRBV7-8	few	14	TGTGCCAGCAGCCACTCACAGGGCCTCAACGAGCAGTACTTC	CASSHSQGLNEQYF
TRBJ2-1	NA	TRBV29-1	few	11	TGCAGCGTTGTATATGGCTATGAGCAGTTCTTC	CSVVYGYEQFF
TRBJ1-5	TRBD1	TRBV24-1	NA	16	TGTGCCACCAGTGATGGAAGAGGGGACAGTAATCAGCCCCAGCATTTT	CATSDGRGDSNQPQHF
TRBJ1-2	NA	TRBV9	NA	16	TGTGCCAGCAGCGTAGGACAGGTGGGAGCTAACTATGGCTACACCTTC	CASSVGQVGANYGYTF
TRBJ2-2	NA	TRBV12-3/TRBV12-4	many	14	TGTGCCAGCAGTCCCAGGCAGTATGCCGGGGAGCTGTTTTTT	CASSPRQYAGELFF
TRBJ2-3	TRBD2	TRBV20-1	many	18	TGCAGTGCTAGCGCTGGACTAGCGGGAGGGCCTATGCTAAATACGCAGTATTTT	CSASAGLAGGPMLNTQYF
TRBJ1-2	NA	TRBV29-1	medium-sized	12	TGCAGCGTTGGAGGCCCCAAGGACAGCTACACCTTC	CSVGGPKDSYTF
TRBJ1-1	TRBD1	TRBV5-1	NA	15	TGCGCCAGCAGCTCACAGACAGGGGTCGACACTGAAGCTTTCTTT	CASSSQTGVDTEAFF
TRBJ1-4	NA	TRBV5-5	NA	15	TGTGCCAGCAGCCACGGCCCACGGGGGGGCGAAAAACTGTTTTTT	CASSHGPRGGEKLFF
TRBJ1-2	TRBD1	TRBV29-1	medium-sized	13	TGCAGCGTTACACAGGGGGGTAACTATGGCTACACCTTC	CSVTQGGNYGYTF
TRBJ2-1	NA	TRBV19	many	14	TGTGCCAGTAGCGCGGGATCTAGCTACAATGAGCAGTTCTTC	CASSAGSSYNEQFF
TRBJ1-5	NA	TRBV10-1	NA	13	TGCGCCAGCAGTGATGCCGTGCCTAGCCAAAAACATTTT	CASSDAVPSQKHF
TRBJ2-1	NA	TRBV12-3/TRBV12-4	many	12	TGTGCCAGCAGTTTCGGGGAGGCTGAGCAGTTCTTC	CASSFGEAEQFF
TRBJ1-4	TRBD1	TRBV2	many	14	TGTGCCAGCAGAGATAACAGGGGCGACGAAAAACTGTTTTTT	CASRDNRGDEKLFF
TRBJ2-7	TRBD1	TRBV6-5	many	14	TGTGCCAGCAGGTTGACAGGGGGCGTGTACGAGCAGTACTTC	CASRLTGGVYEQYF
TRBJ1-2	NA	TRBV5-1	once	14	TGCGTCAGCAGCCTCCTTACAGGGAATTATGGCTACACCTTC	CVSSLLTGNYGYTF
TRBJ1-6	TRBD1	TRBV7-2	NA	15	TGTGCCAGCAGCCCACAAAGGGGGCACGGTTCACCCCTCCACTTT	CASSPQRGHGSPLHF
TRBJ2-7	NA	TRBV10-3	NA	14	TGTGCCATCAGGGATCCGGGATTGTCCTACGAGCAGTACTTC	CAIRDPGLSYEQYF
TRBJ1-5	TRBD1	TRBV2	NA	14	TGTGCCAGCAGTCGACAGGGGAGAGATCAGCCCCAGCATTTT	CASSRQGRDQPQHF
TRBJ2-1	TRBD2	TRBV25-1	NA	17	TGTGCCAGCAGTGAAGGGGTAGCGGGGGTACAAGACAATGAGCAGTTCTTC	CASSEGVAGVQDNEQFF
TRBJ2-3	NA	TRBV5-5	many	16	TGTGCCAGCAGCTTCCGACAGGCGCCTAGCACAGATACGCAGTATTTT	CASSFRQAPSTDTQYF